The 32 T cell receptor beta chains below come from one sample, sequenced in a study of Ad26.COV2.S vaccination and SARS-CoV-2 variants. Treatment of the sample: over 15 received Ad26.COV2.S at low or high dose, single or two shots; roughly five received placebo; per-sample allocation not given. Specimen acquisition occurred on day 63 following the initial vaccine or placebo injection. The protocol was immunoSEQ multiplex PCR, while the TCRdb copy is restricted to in-frame clones and leaves out a portion. The table lists 300,000 to 350,000 clones, roughly 90% of them singletons. The sample consisted of peripheral blood, taken in a trial of Ad26.COV2.S vaccine versus placebo. All receptors come from a person aged 18-60 years who received the Ad26.COV2.S COVID-19 vaccine or a placebo.

The chain is built from TRBV29-1 and TRBJ2-7; TRBD1 matches 7 bases. Germline lookup yields CDR1 SQVTM and CDR2 ANQGSEA. The CDR3 consists of 15 residues. V lost 1 base and J lost 2; bases outside the gene matches: 8. The CDR3 reads CSVEGAGTVAYEQYF. The CDR3 region has the DNA TGCAGCGTTGAAGGGGCCGGGACAGTTGCCTACGAGCAGTACTTC.

V is TRBV29-1 and J is TRBJ2-7; TRBD2 matches 11 bases. Germline assignment: CDR1 SQVTM and CDR2 ANQGSEA. Trimming took 6 bases from V and 6 from J; bases not matched to a gene: 10. CDR3 length: 14 amino acids. The CDR3 is CSVDIAGGMGEQYF. The CDR3 nucleotides read TGCAGCGTGGATATAGCGGGAGGGATGGGCGAGCAGTACTTC.

The chain links TRBV18 to TRBJ1-4; D remains ambiguous. V was trimmed by 1 base and J by 0 bases, leaving 6 bases between them. Germline assignment: CDR1 KGHSH and CDR2 LQKENI. CDR3 length: 15 amino acids. CDR3 DNA sequence: TGTGCCAGCTCACCACGGGAGGCAACTAATGAAAAACTGTTTTTT. It codes for CASSPREATNEKLFF. Combining the CDR3 with reference TRBV18 and TRBJ1-4 gives the whole variable domain NAGVMQNPRHLVRRRGQEARLRCSPMKGHSHVYWYRQLPEEGLKFMVYLQKENIIDESGMPKERFSAEFPKEGPSILRIQQVVRGDSAAYFCASSPREATNEKLFFGSGTQLSVL.

The V and J genes are TRBV28 and TRBJ2-1; 12 bases are a match to TRBD1. J lost 6 bases, V lost 7 bases, and 16 bases had no gene match. Germline assignment: CDR1 MDHEN and CDR2 SYDVKM. There are 18 residues in the CDR3. The CDR3 DNA follows: TGTGCCAGCACCCCCCCTGTTGGACGGGACAGGGGGCTCAATGAGCAGTTCTTC. It translates to CASTPPVGRDRGLNEQFF.

The V and J genes are TRBV29-1 and TRBJ2-2; D remains ambiguous. Trimming took 7 bases from V and 2 from J, leaving 11 bases between them. The germline gives CDR1 SQVTM, CDR2 ANQGSEA. CDR3 length: 13 residues. CDR3 sequence: CSARPTNTGELFF. The CDR3 DNA is TGCAGCGCCCGACCCACCAACACCGGGGAGCTGTTTTTT.

The chain couples TRBV7-3 to TRBJ1-1, with 9 positions matching TRBD1. The V segment lost 1 base and the J segment 4 bases; nucleotides outside the gene matches: 1. Germline V CDR1 and CDR2: SGHTA, FQGTGA. The CDR3 runs 14 residues. Here the CDR3 reads CASSLNRGLTEAFF. DNA of the CDR3: TGTGCCAGCAGCTTAAACAGGGGGCTCACTGAAGCTTTCTTT.

The chain is built from TRBV6-2 or TRBV6-3 and TRBJ2-7; D perhaps matches TRBD1 (5 bases). The CDR3 has 17 amino acids. The ends were cut back, 2 bases at V and 2 bases at J, with 19 bases in the middle. Germline CDR1 MNHEY, CDR2 SVGEGT. The CDR3 spells CASSYTPGQGYAYEQYF. CDR3 sequence (DNA): TGTGCCAGCAGTTACACCCCCGGGCAGGGTTACGCCTACGAGCAGTACTTC.

The genes are TRBV29-1 and TRBJ2-1; D tentatively reads TRBD1 or TRBD2 (5 bases each). The CDR3 loop spans 16 amino acids. Per the germline V gene, CDR1 is SQVTM and CDR2 is ANQGSEA. Trimming removed 7 bases at V and 2 bases at J, with 21 bases between. CDR3 sequence reads: CSGRPGRTPTYNEQFF. The CDR3 region has the DNA TGCAGCGGTCGACCGGGACGGACCCCTACCTACAATGAGCAGTTCTTC.

The V call is TRBV19, the J call TRBJ1-1; 8 bases line up with TRBD1. Trimming took 1 base from V and 4 from J; bases not matched to a gene: 8. This CDR3 comprises 16 residues. Germline V lookup: CDR1 LNHDA, CDR2 SQIVND (reference sequence). CDR3 bases: TGTGCCAGTAGTATAGGGACAGGGAGGGAGGGCACTGAAGCTTTCTTT. Translation gives CASSIGTGREGTEAFF.

The V and J genes are TRBV27 and TRBJ1-6; D remains unclear. The germline V gene encodes CDR1 MNHEY and CDR2 SMNVEV (reference sequence). Deletions cut 5 bases from V and 4 bases from J, with 6 bases between. The CDR3 has 13 amino acids. Here the CDR3 DNA reads TGTGCCAGCAGTGCGAGTTATAATTCACCCCTCCACTTT. This translates into CASSASYNSPLHF.

J is TRBJ2-7 and V is TRBV27, with 12 bases matching TRBD2. Germline CDR1 and CDR2: MNHEY and SMNVEV (reference sequence). CDR3 size: 15 residues. With V trimmed by 4 bases and J by 7 bases, 8 bases remained unmatched. This CDR3 reads CASSSWTSGDPEQYF. The CDR3 DNA sequence: TGTGCCAGCAGTTCCTGGACTAGCGGGGACCCGGAGCAGTACTTC.

The chain carries TRBV9 and TRBJ2-7, with TRBD2 matching over 9 bases. V shed 0 bases, J shed 3 bases, and the junction held 4 bases outside the gene matches. Germline values: CDR1 SGDLS, CDR2 YYNGEE. CDR3 length: 15 amino acids. The CDR3 sequence: CASSVAASGDYEQYF. The CDR3 nucleotides read TGTGCCAGCAGCGTAGCGGCTAGCGGGGACTACGAGCAGTACTTC.

The genes are TRBV5-1 and TRBJ1-6, with 7 bases aligning to TRBD1. Trimming took 0 bases from V and 7 from J; bases not matched to a gene: 4. CDR1 is SGHRS and CDR2 is YFSETQ in the germline V gene. The length of the CDR3 is 15 residues. The CDR3 loop reads CASSLGGTENSPLHF. DNA of the CDR3: TGCGCCAGCAGCTTGGGGGGGACAGAAAATTCACCCCTCCACTTT.

The chain employs TRBV10-3 and TRBJ1-5; 9 positions match TRBD1. This CDR3 is built from 17 residues. Trimming at V came to 2 bases and at J to 2 bases, leaving 7 bases not matched to a gene. CDR1 is ENHRY, CDR2 SYGVKD, per germline. For the CDR3, the DNA is TGTGCCATCAGTGAGCCTCCGGGGGACAGGGGCAATCAGCCCCAGCATTTT. It yields the protein CAISEPPGDRGNQPQHF.

DNA for the CDR3: TGTGCCAGCAGCGCCCGGACTAGCGGGGTTACTACGCAGTATTTT. Amino acid sequence: CASSARTSGVTTQYF. The chain uses TRBV7-2 and TRBJ2-3; 12 bases align to TRBD2. Germline V CDR1 and CDR2: SGHTA, FQGNSA. There are 15 residues in the CDR3. V shed 5 bases, J shed 8 bases, and the junction held 8 bases outside the gene matches.

The genes are TRBV12-3 or TRBV12-4 and TRBJ1-6, with a weak D call TRBD1 (5 bases). V was cut by 4 bases and J by 9 bases, with 10 bases left in between. The CDR3 length is 13 residues. The CDR3 sequence is CASSSRAGSPLHF. The CDR3 nucleotides read TGTGCCAGCAGTTCCAGGGCCGGTTCACCCCTCCACTTT.

Written as DNA, the CDR3 is TGTGCCAGCAGCTTTGCTAGTCGTGAGCAGTACTTC. Protein: CASSFASREQYF. This chain joins TRBV11-2 and TRBJ2-7; D gene uncertain. This CDR3 has 12 residues. Germline loops: CDR1 SGHAT, CDR2 FQNNGV. Trimming pared 3 bases from V and 7 bases from J, leaving 10 bases between. Supplemented by reference TRBV11-2 and TRBJ2-7, the full variable domain reads EAGVAQSPRYKIIEKRQSVAFWCNPISGHATLYWYQQILGQGPKLLIQFQNNGVVDDSQLPKDRFSAERLKGVDSTLKIQPAKLEDSAVYLCASSFASREQYFGPGTRLTVT.

At least ten counts were recorded for this clone. The chain employs TRBV6-2 or TRBV6-3 and TRBJ1-1, with D unclear. V was trimmed by 2 bases and J by 4 bases, leaving 17 bases between them. CDR1 and CDR2 (germline): MNHEY, SVGEGT. The CDR3 length is 16 residues. CDR3 in DNA: TGTGCCAGCAGTTACCGAGATTCGTGGGGAGGCACTGAAGCTTTCTTT. This codes for CASSYRDSWGGTEAFF.

The chain recombines TRBV5-4 with TRBJ1-1; D not certain. From germline, CDR1 is SGHNT and CDR2 YYREEE (reference sequence). This CDR3 is built from 13 residues. Trimming removed 5 bases from V and 1 base from J, with 9 bases in between. The CDR3 bases are TGTGCCAGCAGTCGGCAGAAGAACACTGAAGCTTTCTTT. This gives the protein CASSRQKNTEAFF.

The chain has TRBV6-2 or TRBV6-3 and TRBJ2-6, with TRBD1 identical over 7 bases. The germline V gene has CDR1 MNHEY and CDR2 SVGEGT. Trimming at V came to 6 bases and at J to 0 bases, leaving 14 bases not matched to a gene. This CDR3 has 19 amino acids. CDR3 sequence (DNA): TGTGCCAGCAGCTTCTGGGACAGCGCCAAATACTCTGGGGCCAACGTCCTGACTTTC. Its translation: CASSFWDSAKYSGANVLTF.

CDR3 in DNA: TGTGCCAGCAGTGAAGGGCCAGGGGAAGATACGCAGTATTTT. It is translated as CASSEGPGEDTQYF. This chain links TRBV6-1 with TRBJ2-3; maybe TRBD1 (6 bases). CDR1 is MNHNS, CDR2 SASEGT, per germline. The CDR3 covers 14 residues. V was pared by 1 base and J by 5 bases, with 10 bases between.

The rearrangement links TRBV11-2 to TRBJ2-1, with 7 positions matching TRBD2. Germline V lookup: CDR1 SGHAT, CDR2 FQNNGV. V lost 1 base to trimming and J lost 3 bases; unmatched junction nucleotides: 3. This CDR3 has 15 amino acids. CDR3 DNA: TGTGCCAGCAGCTTAGGGGCGGGGGACTACAATGAGCAGTTCTTC. It specifies CASSLGAGDYNEQFF.

The chain links TRBV7-2 to TRBJ2-7, with a possible D match to TRBD1 (5 bases). The V end was cut by 5 bases, the J end by 8 bases, with 13 bases between. The germline gives CDR1 SGHTA, CDR2 FQGNSA. This CDR3 spans 12 amino acids. The CDR3 loop is CASSPSGSQQYF. In DNA, the CDR3 is TGTGCCAGCAGCCCCTCAGGGTCTCAGCAGTACTTC.

The chain is built from TRBV3-1 (or the pseudogene TRBV3-2) and TRBJ2-1, with 9 bases lining up with TRBD2. J gave up 7 bases and V 4 bases, and 14 bases lay outside the gene matches. The CDR3 is 17 residues long. Germline CDR1 is LGHDT and CDR2 is YNNKEL (reference sequence). The CDR3 here is CASSRGGLREGLNEQFF. DNA of the CDR3: TGTGCCAGCAGCCGCGGGGGACTGCGGGAGGGGTTAAATGAGCAGTTCTTC.

The J gene is TRBJ1-2, the V gene TRBV12-5; 7 bases line up with TRBD1. Trimming cost V 0 bases and J 4 bases; bases outside gene matches: 2. The germline gives CDR1 LGHNT, CDR2 FRNRAP. This CDR3 region has 14 residues. The CDR3 coding sequence is TGTGCTAGTGGTTTGGTAAACAGGGGCTATGGCTACACCTTC. As protein: CASGLVNRGYGYTF.

The chain has TRBV6-5 and TRBJ2-7, with D unclear. Trimming removed 2 bases at V and 1 base at J, with 12 bases between. There are 15 residues in the CDR3. Germline V lookup: CDR1 MNHEY, CDR2 SVGAGI. CDR3 nucleotide sequence: TGTGCCAGCAGTTACGCCGCAGGTTTATCCTACGAGCAGTACTTC. Translation gives CASSYAAGLSYEQYF.

The chain carries TRBV10-2 and TRBJ1-2; D not resolved. Germline V lookup: CDR1 WSHSY, CDR2 SAAADI. CDR3 length: 13 amino acids. V was cut by 6 bases and J by 2 bases, with 10 bases left in between. The CDR3 loop is CASSTDGNYGYTF. The DNA for the CDR3 is TGCGCCAGCAGCACCGACGGGAACTATGGCTACACCTTC.

The chain is built from TRBV4-1 and TRBJ1-5; D may be TRBD1 (5 bases). Trimming pared 4 bases from V and 2 bases from J, leaving 9 bases between. CDR1 is MGHRA, CDR2 YSYEKL, per germline. CDR3 length: 14 amino acids. The CDR3 reads CASSRDRGNQPQHF. The CDR3 DNA follows: TGCGCCAGCAGCCGAGACAGAGGCAATCAGCCCCAGCATTTT.

The chain couples TRBV28 to TRBJ1-1; D not resolved. V lost 1 base, J lost 11 bases, and 14 bases lay in between. The CDR3 loop spans 13 amino acids. Germline V gene data show CDR1 as MDHEN and CDR2 as SYDVKM. The CDR3 DNA is TGTGCCAGCAGTTTATCCGCAGGTGGTATTGCTTTCTTT. It specifies CASSLSAGGIAFF.

The CDR3 DNA follows: TGTGCCAGCAGCTTAACGTCGGGTCTAGCGGGGTCCTCCTACGAGCAGTACTTC. As protein: CASSLTSGLAGSSYEQYF. The chain combines TRBV7-3 with TRBJ2-7; 9 bases map to TRBD2. The CDR3 length is 18 residues. With 0 bases clipped from V and 0 bases from J, the junction kept 9 bases outside the gene matches. Germline lookup yields CDR1 SGHTA and CDR2 FQGTGA.

The chain employs TRBV19 and TRBJ1-2, with a weak D call TRBD1 (6 bases). Trimming pared 4 bases from V and 9 bases from J, leaving 15 bases between. This CDR3 has 13 residues. Germline CDR1 reads LNHDA; CDR2 reads SQIVND (reference sequence). This CDR3 reads CASSTGQKASYTF. The DNA for the CDR3 is TGTGCCAGTAGTACAGGACAGAAGGCTAGCTACACCTTC.

V gene TRBV7-3 combines with J gene TRBJ2-1, with 9 bases that match TRBD1. From germline, CDR1 is SGHTA and CDR2 FQGTGA. This CDR3 has 15 residues. Unmatched junction bases numbered 6, after V lost 3 bases and J lost 6 bases. The CDR3 loop is CASSFEGTGSNEQFF. CDR3 sequence (DNA): TGTGCCAGCAGCTTTGAAGGGACAGGGTCCAATGAGCAGTTCTTC.